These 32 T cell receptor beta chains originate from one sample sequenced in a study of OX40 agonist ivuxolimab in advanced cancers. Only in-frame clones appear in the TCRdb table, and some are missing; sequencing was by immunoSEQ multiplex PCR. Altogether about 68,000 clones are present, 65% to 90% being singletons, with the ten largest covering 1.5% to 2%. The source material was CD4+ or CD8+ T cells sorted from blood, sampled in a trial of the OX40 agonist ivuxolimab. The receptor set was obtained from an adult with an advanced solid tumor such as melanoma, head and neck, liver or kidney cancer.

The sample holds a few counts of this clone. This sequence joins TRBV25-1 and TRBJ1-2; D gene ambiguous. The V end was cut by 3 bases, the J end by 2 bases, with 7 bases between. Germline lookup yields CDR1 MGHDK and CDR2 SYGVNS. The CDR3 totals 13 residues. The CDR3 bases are TGTGCCAGCAGTGATCGGGTCAACTATGGCTACACCTTC. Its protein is CASSDRVNYGYTF.

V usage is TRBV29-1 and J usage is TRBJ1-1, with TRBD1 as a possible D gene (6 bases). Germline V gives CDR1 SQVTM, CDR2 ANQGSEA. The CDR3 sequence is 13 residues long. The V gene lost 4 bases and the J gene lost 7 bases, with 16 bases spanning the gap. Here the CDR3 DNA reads TGCAGCGTTGTCGTGGGGGGGGCGATTGAAGCTTTCTTT. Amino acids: CSVVVGGAIEAFF. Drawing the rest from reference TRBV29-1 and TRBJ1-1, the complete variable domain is SAVISQKPSRDICQRGTSLTIQCQVDSQVTMMFWYRQQPGQSLTLIATANQGSEATYESGFVIDKFPISRPNLTFSTLTVSNMSPEDSSIYLCSVVVGGAIEAFFGQGTRLTVV.

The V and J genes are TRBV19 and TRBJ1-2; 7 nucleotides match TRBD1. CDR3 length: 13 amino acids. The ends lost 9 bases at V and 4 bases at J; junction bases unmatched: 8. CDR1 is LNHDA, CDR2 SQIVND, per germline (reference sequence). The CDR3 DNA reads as TGTGCCAGCAGGGACAGTGGACTCTATGGCTACACCTTC. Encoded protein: CASRDSGLYGYTF.

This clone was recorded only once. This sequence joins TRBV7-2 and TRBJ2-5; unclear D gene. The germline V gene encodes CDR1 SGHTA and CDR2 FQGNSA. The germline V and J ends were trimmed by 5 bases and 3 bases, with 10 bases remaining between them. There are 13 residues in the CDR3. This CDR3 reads CASSRSPEETQYF. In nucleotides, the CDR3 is TGTGCCAGCAGCCGTAGCCCCGAAGAGACCCAGTACTTC.

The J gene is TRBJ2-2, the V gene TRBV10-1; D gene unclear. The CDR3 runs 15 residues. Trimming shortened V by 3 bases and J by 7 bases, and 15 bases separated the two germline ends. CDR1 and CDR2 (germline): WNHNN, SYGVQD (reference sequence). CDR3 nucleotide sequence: TGCGCCAGCAGTGATCAACTCCTGGGGTACGGGGAGCTGTTTTTT. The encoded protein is CASSDQLLGYGELFF.

CDR3 region: CASSLDILMGSGANVLTF. The CDR3 DNA reads as TGTGCCAGCAGCTTGGATATCCTTATGGGGTCTGGGGCCAACGTCCTGACTTTC. The gene calls are TRBV5-6 and TRBJ2-6; D ambiguous. The CDR3 extends over 18 amino acids. The V end was cut by 0 bases, the J end by 1 base, with 14 bases between. The germline V gene has CDR1 SGHDT and CDR2 YYEEEE.

The CDR3 region is CASSDLDGSEAFF. The CDR3 coding sequence is TGTGCCAGCAGTGACCTAGACGGATCTGAAGCTTTCTTT. The gene calls are TRBV6-4 and TRBJ1-1; D unclear. The CDR3 runs 13 residues. V was shortened by 2 bases and J by 6 bases, with 10 bases between the two germline ends. In germline, CDR1 is MRHNA, CDR2 SNTAGT.

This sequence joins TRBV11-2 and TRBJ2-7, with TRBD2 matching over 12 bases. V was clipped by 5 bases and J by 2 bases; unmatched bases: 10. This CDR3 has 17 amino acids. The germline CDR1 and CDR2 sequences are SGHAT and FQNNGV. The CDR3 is CASSHPGLAGGPYEQYF. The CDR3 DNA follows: TGTGCCAGCAGCCATCCTGGGCTAGCGGGAGGGCCCTACGAGCAGTACTTC.

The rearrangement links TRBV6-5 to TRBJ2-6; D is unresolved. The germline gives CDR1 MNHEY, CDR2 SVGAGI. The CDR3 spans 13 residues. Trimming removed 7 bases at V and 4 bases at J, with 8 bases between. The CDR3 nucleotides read TGTGCCAGCATGGGTAGAGGGGCCAACGTCCTGACTTTC. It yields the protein CASMGRGANVLTF.

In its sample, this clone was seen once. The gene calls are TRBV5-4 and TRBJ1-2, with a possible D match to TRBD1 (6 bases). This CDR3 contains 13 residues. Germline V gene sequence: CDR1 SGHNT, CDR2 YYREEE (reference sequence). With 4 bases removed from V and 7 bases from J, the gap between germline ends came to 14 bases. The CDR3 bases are TGTGCCAGCAGCGTGGGGGCAGAATCTGGCTACACCTTC. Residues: CASSVGAESGYTF.

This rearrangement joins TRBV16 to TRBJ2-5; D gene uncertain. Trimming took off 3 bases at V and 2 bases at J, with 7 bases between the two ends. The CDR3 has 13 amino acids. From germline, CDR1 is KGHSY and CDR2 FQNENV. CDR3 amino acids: CASSQGTQETQYF. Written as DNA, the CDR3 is TGTGCCAGCAGCCAGGGCACTCAAGAGACCCAGTACTTC.

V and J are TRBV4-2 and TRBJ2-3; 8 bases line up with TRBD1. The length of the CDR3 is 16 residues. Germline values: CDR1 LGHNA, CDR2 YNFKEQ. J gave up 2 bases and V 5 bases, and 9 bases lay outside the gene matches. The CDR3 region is CASSTRQGTITDTQYF. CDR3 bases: TGTGCCAGCAGCACACGACAGGGGACCATCACAGATACGCAGTATTTT.

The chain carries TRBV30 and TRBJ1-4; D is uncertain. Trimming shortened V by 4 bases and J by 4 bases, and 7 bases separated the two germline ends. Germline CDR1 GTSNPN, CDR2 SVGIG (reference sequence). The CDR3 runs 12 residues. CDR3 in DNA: TGTGCCTGGACGGGGAATAATGAAAAACTGTTTTTT. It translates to CAWTGNNEKLFF.

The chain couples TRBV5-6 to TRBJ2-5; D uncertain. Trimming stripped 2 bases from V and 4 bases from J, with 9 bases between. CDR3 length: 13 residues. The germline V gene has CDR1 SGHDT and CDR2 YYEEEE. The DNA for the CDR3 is TGTGCCAGCAGCTTACGGAACGCAGAGACCCAGTACTTC. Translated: CASSLRNAETQYF.

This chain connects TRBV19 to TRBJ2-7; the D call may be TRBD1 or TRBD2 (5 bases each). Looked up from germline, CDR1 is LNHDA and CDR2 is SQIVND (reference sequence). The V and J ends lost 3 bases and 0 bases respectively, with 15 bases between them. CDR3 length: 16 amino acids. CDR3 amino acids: CASSISGRRSSYEQYF. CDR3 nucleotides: TGTGCCAGTAGTATTTCGGGACGCCGGAGCTCCTACGAGCAGTACTTC.

CDR3 loop: CASSFGIVAGGRETQYF. CDR3 bases: TGTGCCAGCAGCTTTGGGATAGTAGCGGGAGGGCGAGAGACCCAGTACTTC. V gene TRBV5-6 combines with J gene TRBJ2-5; 11 nucleotides match TRBD2. The CDR3 spans 17 residues. Losses at the gene ends were 2 bases for V and 4 bases for J; bases not matched to a gene: 10. In germline, CDR1 is SGHDT, CDR2 YYEEEE.

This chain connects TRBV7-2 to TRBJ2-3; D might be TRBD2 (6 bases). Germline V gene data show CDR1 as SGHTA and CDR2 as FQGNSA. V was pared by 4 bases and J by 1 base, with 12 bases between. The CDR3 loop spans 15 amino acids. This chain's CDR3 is CASSSPPGGTDTQYF. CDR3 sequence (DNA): TGTGCCAGCAGCTCCCCCCCGGGAGGCACAGATACGCAGTATTTT.

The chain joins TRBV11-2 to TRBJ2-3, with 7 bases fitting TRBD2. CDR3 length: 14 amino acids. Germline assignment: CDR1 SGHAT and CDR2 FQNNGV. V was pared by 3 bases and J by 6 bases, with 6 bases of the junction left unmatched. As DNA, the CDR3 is TGTGCCAGCAGCTTGGGGGGGAGGGCCGATACGCAGTATTTT. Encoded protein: CASSLGGRADTQYF.

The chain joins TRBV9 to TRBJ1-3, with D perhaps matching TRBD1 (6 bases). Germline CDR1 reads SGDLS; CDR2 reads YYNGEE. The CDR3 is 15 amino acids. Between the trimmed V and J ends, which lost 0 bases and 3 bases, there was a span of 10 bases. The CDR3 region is CASSVEGGYGNTIYF. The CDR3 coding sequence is TGTGCCAGCAGCGTAGAGGGGGGCTATGGAAACACCATATATTTT. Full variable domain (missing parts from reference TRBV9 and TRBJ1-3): DSGVTQTPKHLITATGQRVTLRCSPRSGDLSVYWYQQSLDQGLQFLIQYYNGEERAKGNILERFSAQQFPDLHSELNLSSLELGDSALYFCASSVEGGYGNTIYFGEGSWLTVV.

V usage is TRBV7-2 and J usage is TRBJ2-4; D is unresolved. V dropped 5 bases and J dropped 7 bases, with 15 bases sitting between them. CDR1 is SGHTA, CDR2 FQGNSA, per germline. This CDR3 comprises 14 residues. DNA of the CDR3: TGTGCCAGCAGCCTAACCACAGAAAATAACATTCAGTACTTC. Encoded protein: CASSLTTENNIQYF.

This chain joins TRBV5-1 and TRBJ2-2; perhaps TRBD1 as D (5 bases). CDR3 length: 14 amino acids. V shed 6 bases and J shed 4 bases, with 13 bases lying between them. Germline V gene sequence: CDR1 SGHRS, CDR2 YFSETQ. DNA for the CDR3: TGCGCCAGCACTTTCAGGGCGGCCACCGGGGAGCTGTTTTTT. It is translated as CASTFRAATGELFF. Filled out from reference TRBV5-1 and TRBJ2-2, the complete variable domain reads KAGVTQTPRYLIKTRGQQVTLSCSPISGHRSVSWYQQTPGQGLQFLFEYFSETQRNKGNFPGRFSGRQFSNSRSEMNVSTLELGDSALYLCASTFRAATGELFFGEGSRLTVL.

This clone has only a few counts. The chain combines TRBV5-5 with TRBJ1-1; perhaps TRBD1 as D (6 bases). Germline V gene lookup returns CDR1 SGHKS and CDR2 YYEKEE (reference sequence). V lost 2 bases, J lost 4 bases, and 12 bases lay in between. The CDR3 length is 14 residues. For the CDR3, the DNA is TGTGCCAGCAGCTTTCAGGGGCGGGTCACTGAAGCTTTCTTT. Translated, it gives CASSFQGRVTEAFF.

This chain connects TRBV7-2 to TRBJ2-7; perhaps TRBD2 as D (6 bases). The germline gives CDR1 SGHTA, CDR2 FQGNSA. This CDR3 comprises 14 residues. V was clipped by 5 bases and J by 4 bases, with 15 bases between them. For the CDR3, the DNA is TGTGCCAGCAGCCCCGGGACTGTAGAGTACGAGCAGTACTTC. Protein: CASSPGTVEYEQYF.

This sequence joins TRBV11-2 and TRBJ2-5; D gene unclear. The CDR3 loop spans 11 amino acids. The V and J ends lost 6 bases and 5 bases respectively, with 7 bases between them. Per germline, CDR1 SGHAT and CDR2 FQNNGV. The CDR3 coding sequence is TGTGCCAGCAGTTATGACGAGACCCAGTACTTC. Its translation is CASSYDETQYF.

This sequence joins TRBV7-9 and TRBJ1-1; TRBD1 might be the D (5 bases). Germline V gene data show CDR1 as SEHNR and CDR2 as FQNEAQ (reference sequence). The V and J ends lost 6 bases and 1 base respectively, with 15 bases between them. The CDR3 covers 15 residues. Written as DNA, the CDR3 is TGTGCCAGCAGTTCGTTCGGGACGGCGAACACTGAAGCTTTCTTT. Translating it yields CASSSFGTANTEAFF. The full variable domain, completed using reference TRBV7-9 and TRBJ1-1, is DTGVSQNPRHKITKRGQNVTFRCDPISEHNRLYWYRQTLGQGPEFLTYFQNEAQLEKSRLLSDRFSAERPKGSFSTLEIQRTEQGDSAMYLCASSSFGTANTEAFFGQGTRLTVV.

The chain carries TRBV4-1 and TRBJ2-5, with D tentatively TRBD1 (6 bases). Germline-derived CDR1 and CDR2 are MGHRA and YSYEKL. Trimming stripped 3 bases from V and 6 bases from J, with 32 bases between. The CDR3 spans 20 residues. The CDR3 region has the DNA TGCGCCAGCAGCCAGGGGGCCTTTTATTCGTCTGGGGATGAGAGAAAGACCCAGTACTTC. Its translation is CASSQGAFYSSGDERKTQYF.

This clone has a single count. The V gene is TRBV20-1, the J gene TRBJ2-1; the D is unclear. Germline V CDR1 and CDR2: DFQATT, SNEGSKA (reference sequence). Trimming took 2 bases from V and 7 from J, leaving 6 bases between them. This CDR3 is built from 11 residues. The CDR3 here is CSARSGNEQFF. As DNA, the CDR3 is TGCAGTGCTAGATCCGGGAATGAGCAGTTCTTC.

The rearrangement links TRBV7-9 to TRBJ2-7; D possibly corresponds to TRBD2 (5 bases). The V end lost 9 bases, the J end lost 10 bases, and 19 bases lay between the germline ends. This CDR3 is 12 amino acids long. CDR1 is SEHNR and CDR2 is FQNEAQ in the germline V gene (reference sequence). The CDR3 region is CASGLSGQQQYF. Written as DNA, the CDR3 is TGTGCCAGTGGGCTAAGCGGCCAACAACAGTACTTC.

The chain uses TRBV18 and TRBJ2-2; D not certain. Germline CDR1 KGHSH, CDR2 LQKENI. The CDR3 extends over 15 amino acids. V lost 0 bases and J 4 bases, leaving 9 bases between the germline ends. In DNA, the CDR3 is TGTGCCAGCTCACCACCTTCTACAACCACCGGGGAGCTGTTTTTT. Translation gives CASSPPSTTTGELFF.

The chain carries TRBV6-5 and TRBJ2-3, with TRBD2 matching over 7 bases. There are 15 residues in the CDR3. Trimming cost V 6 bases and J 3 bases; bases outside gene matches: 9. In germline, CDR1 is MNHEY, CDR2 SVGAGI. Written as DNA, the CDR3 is TGTGCCAGCAGACCCCCTTTCGGGGGGACAGATACGCAGTATTTT. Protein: CASRPPFGGTDTQYF.

The CDR3 bases are TGTGCCAGTAGCCGACGCGGAGGCGGCCAGGGCTTCTACGAGCAGTACTTC. Residues: CASSRRGGGQGFYEQYF. V gene TRBV19 combines with J gene TRBJ2-7; possibly TRBD1 or TRBD2 for D (5 bases each). Germline CDR1 is LNHDA and CDR2 is SQIVND (reference sequence). Trimming removed 6 bases from V and 3 bases from J, with 24 bases in between. This CDR3 has 17 residues. The entire variable domain, with the rest obtained from reference TRBV19 and TRBJ2-7, is as follows: DGGITQSPKYLFRKEGQNVTLSCEQNLNHDAMYWYRQDPGQGLRLIYYSQIVNDFQKGDIAEGYSVSREKKESFPLTVTSAQKNPTAFYLCASSRRGGGQGFYEQYFGPGTRLTVT.

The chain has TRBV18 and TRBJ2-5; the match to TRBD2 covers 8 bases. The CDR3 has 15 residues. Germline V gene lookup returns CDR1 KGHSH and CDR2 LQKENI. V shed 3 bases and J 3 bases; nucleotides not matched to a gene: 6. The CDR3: CASSPGSGGEETQYF. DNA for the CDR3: TGTGCCAGCTCACCGGGAAGCGGGGGAGAAGAGACCCAGTACTTC.